This T cell receptor (beta chain) was recovered during a study of cytomegalovirus exposure and HLA in healthy donors. The V gene's germline CDR1 is SEHNR and CDR2 FQNEAQ (reference sequence). V trimming: 4 bases; J trimming: 4 bases; junction bases outside the gene matches: 10. The CDR3 has 16 amino acids. The PCR had 60 Vbeta and 13 Jbeta primers. Assay: immunoSEQ multiplex PCR; the TCRdb copy retains only in-frame clones and omits some. The sample lists roughly 140,000 clones; approximately 80% were seen once. The specimen was PBMCs. The clonotype comes from a woman aged 40 to 49 in good health and CMV-seropositive. The J gene is TRBJ2-5, the V gene TRBV7-9; 9 bases align to TRBD1. This CDR3 is CASSWTGASSPETQYF. CDR3 DNA sequence: TGTGCCAGCAGCTGGACAGGGGCGAGTTCCCCAGAGACCCAGTACTTC.